The rows below give T cell receptor beta chains drawn from one sample of a study of Ad26.COV2.S vaccination and SARS-CoV-2 variants. Here immunoSEQ multiplex PCR was the method, and the copy in TCRdb shows in-frame clones only, minus some. The table shows more than 300,000 clones, with around 89% occurring only once. The sample consisted of peripheral blood, taken in a trial of Ad26.COV2.S vaccine versus placebo. These receptor sequences come from a person aged 18-65 years who received the Ad26.COV2.S COVID-19 vaccine or a placebo. Both conserved end residues are part of each CDR3. Fields, in order: J gene, clone size, D gene, V gene, CDR3 protein, CDR3 DNA. A D gene is named only where the DNA matches it firmly. Some rows mark clone size as missing; the rest say once, few, many or name a class of expanded clone.

>TRBJ2-2|NA|NA|TRBV5-1
CASSLVGGQFGTGELFF
TGCGCCAGCAGCTTGGTTGGGGGCCAGTTCGGGACCGGGGAGCTGTTTTTT
>TRBJ2-1|NA|TRBD2|TRBV2
CASSGSGGPYNEQFF
TGTGCCAGCAGTGGTAGCGGGGGGCCCTACAATGAGCAGTTCTTC
>TRBJ2-5|NA|TRBD2|TRBV7-8
CASLDGLGLAGGETQYF
TGTGCCAGCCTTGACGGTTTAGGGCTAGCGGGGGGAGAGACCCAGTACTTC
>TRBJ1-6|NA|NA|TRBV7-6
CASSPKSFRGQNNSPLHF
TGTGCCAGCAGCCCCAAGTCCTTCCGGGGCCAGAATAATTCACCCCTCCACTTT
>TRBJ1-5|NA|NA|TRBV3-1/TRBV3-2
CASSQGRSNQPQHF
TGTGCCAGCAGCCAAGGACGGAGCAATCAGCCCCAGCATTTT
>TRBJ1-6|NA|TRBD1|TRBV27
CASSPRQGSYNSPLHF
TGTGCCAGCAGTCCGCGACAGGGCTCCTATAATTCACCCCTCCACTTT
>TRBJ2-7|NA|TRBD1|TRBV7-8
CASSYRSGTGAYEQYF
TGTGCCAGCAGCTACAGATCCGGGACAGGGGCCTACGAGCAGTACTTC
>TRBJ2-7|few|NA|TRBV10-3
CAISSAYEQYF
TGTGCCATCAGTTCAGCATACGAGCAGTACTTC
>TRBJ2-5|NA|NA|TRBV7-6
CASSFGRLAGGQETQYF
TGTGCCAGCAGCTTCGGCCGACTAGCAGGGGGGCAAGAGACCCAGTACTTC
>TRBJ1-1|NA|NA|TRBV14
CASSPLGQNTEAFF
TGTGCCAGCAGCCCCTTGGGACAGAACACTGAAGCTTTCTTT
>TRBJ2-3|NA|NA|TRBV4-1
CASSHPESTDTQYF
TGCGCCAGCAGCCATCCAGAAAGCACAGATACGCAGTATTTT
>TRBJ1-3|few|NA|TRBV9
CASSESGNSGNTIYF
TGTGCCAGCAGCGAATCAGGAAACTCTGGAAACACCATATATTTT
>TRBJ2-3|NA|NA|TRBV7-2
CASSLGGSTYTQYF
TGTGCCAGCAGCTTAGGAGGGAGCACATATACGCAGTATTTT
>TRBJ1-2|NA|NA|TRBV18
CASSPRGLNYGYTF
TGTGCCAGCTCACCCCGTGGGCTTAACTATGGCTACACCTTC
>TRBJ2-7|once|NA|TRBV6-1
CASSEAPRWAHEQYF
TGTGCCAGCAGTGAAGCGCCTAGATGGGCCCACGAGCAGTACTTC
>TRBJ2-7|NA|NA|TRBV9
CASSVGAVSSYEQYF
TGTGCCAGCAGCGTAGGGGCGGTGAGCTCCTACGAGCAGTACTTC
>TRBJ2-1|NA|NA|TRBV6-2/TRBV6-3
CASSYARVSGSNSYNEQFF
TGTGCCAGCAGTTACGCTCGGGTGTCCGGTTCCAACTCCTACAATGAGCAGTTCTTC
>TRBJ2-7|NA|NA|TRBV29-1
CSVGSPYEQYF
TGCAGCGTTGGTAGTCCCTACGAGCAGTACTTC
>TRBJ2-3|NA|TRBD1|TRBV19
CASSIRDRDGTQYF
TGTGCCAGTAGTATAAGAGACAGGGACGGTACGCAGTATTTT
>TRBJ2-1|few|TRBD1|TRBV6-6
CASRPDRGGNEQFF
TGTGCCAGCAGACCCGACAGGGGAGGTAATGAGCAGTTCTTC
>TRBJ1-1|NA|NA|TRBV5-1
CASSSPGRNTEAFF
TGCGCCAGCAGCTCCCCCGGGAGGAACACTGAAGCTTTCTTT
>TRBJ2-1|NA|TRBD2|TRBV20-1
CSASGLAGGVSYNEQFF
TGCAGTGCTAGTGGACTAGCGGGAGGGGTTTCCTACAATGAGCAGTTCTTC
>TRBJ1-6|NA|NA|TRBV5-1
CASRPRPDSPLHF
TGCGCCAGCAGACCGAGGCCGGATTCACCCCTCCACTTT
>TRBJ2-1|few|TRBD2|TRBV4-2
CASTLSGGAYNEQFF
TGTGCCAGCACGCTAAGCGGGGGGGCCTACAATGAGCAGTTCTTC
>TRBJ1-6|NA|TRBD1|TRBV28
CASSSGTVNSPLHF
TGTGCCAGCAGTTCCGGGACAGTCAATTCACCCCTCCACTTT
>TRBJ2-4|NA|NA|TRBV18
CASSPPPKDTTLAKNIQYF
TGTGCCAGCTCACCCCCGCCCAAGGACACAACTTTAGCCAAAAACATTCAGTACTTC
>TRBJ2-1|NA|TRBD2|TRBV7-8
CASSLVPRLAEEQFF
TGTGCCAGCAGCTTAGTTCCCCGACTAGCGGAAGAGCAGTTCTTC
>TRBJ1-1|NA|NA|TRBV29-1
CSVGRSSPEAFF
TGCAGCGTTGGACGGTCGAGCCCTGAAGCTTTCTTT
>TRBJ2-5|once|NA|TRBV7-2
CASSPESEGTQYF
TGTGCCAGCAGCCCAGAGTCCGAAGGGACCCAGTACTTC
>TRBJ1-6|NA|NA|TRBV5-8
CASSLGAGLNRPLHF
TGTGCCAGCAGCTTGGGGGCAGGCCTGAATAGGCCCCTCCACTTT
>TRBJ2-1|NA|NA|TRBV6-4
CASSRDRWYDEQFF
TGTGCCAGCAGCCGGGACCGATGGTATGATGAGCAGTTCTTC
>TRBJ2-1|once|TRBD2|TRBV13
CASSVSGRKDNEQFF
TGTGCCAGCAGCGTTAGCGGGAGAAAGGACAATGAGCAGTTCTTC
>TRBJ2-2|once|NA|TRBV10-3
CAISPRQLGGELFF
TGTGCCATCAGCCCCCGCCAACTGGGCGGGGAGCTGTTTTTT
>TRBJ2-5|NA|NA|TRBV9
CASSLEGQETQYF
TGTGCCAGCAGCTTAGAGGGCCAAGAGACCCAGTACTTC
>TRBJ2-1|NA|NA|TRBV7-2
CASSFQPGPGGNEQFF
TGTGCCAGCAGCTTCCAACCGGGTCCCGGGGGCAATGAGCAGTTCTTC
>TRBJ2-2|NA|TRBD2|TRBV10-2
CASSDPFQAGVGTGELFF
TGCGCCAGCAGTGACCCATTCCAGGCGGGGGTGGGCACCGGGGAGCTGTTTTTT
>TRBJ1-2|NA|NA|TRBV6-5
CASRAEVDNYGYTF
TGTGCCAGCAGGGCCGAGGTGGATAACTATGGCTACACCTTC
>TRBJ1-3|NA|TRBD1|TRBV23-1
CARPTGGALLSGNTIYF
TGCGCCAGGCCCACAGGGGGCGCGCTCCTCTCTGGAAACACCATATATTTT
>TRBJ2-2|NA|NA|TRBV11-3
CASSLEPGAETGELFF
TGTGCCAGCAGCTTAGAGCCGGGGGCAGAAACCGGGGAGCTGTTTTTT
>TRBJ1-6|NA|NA|TRBV15
CATSSETGRLHF
TGTGCCACCAGCAGTGAGACCGGACGCCTCCACTTT
>TRBJ1-6|NA|NA|TRBV5-1
CASSADEYSPLHF
TGCGCCAGCAGCGCGGACGAATACTCACCCCTCCACTTT
>TRBJ2-7|NA|TRBD1|TRBV4-1
CASSQIPGDSEHEQYF
TGCGCCAGCAGCCAAATACCCGGGGACAGTGAGCACGAGCAGTACTTC
>TRBJ1-2|NA|NA|TRBV4-2
CASSQGAQYGYTF
TGTGCCAGCAGCCAAGGGGCGCAGTATGGCTACACCTTC
>TRBJ2-2|once|NA|TRBV29-1
CSVGGEQGRDTGELFF
TGCAGCGTTGGAGGCGAACAGGGTCGGGACACCGGGGAGCTGTTTTTT
>TRBJ1-1|NA|NA|TRBV19
CASSIKTRGLGTEAFF
TGTGCCAGTAGTATCAAGACCAGGGGCCTGGGGACTGAAGCTTTCTTT
>TRBJ1-6|NA|NA|TRBV19
CASSIAGGNSPLHF
TGTGCCAGTAGTATTGCGGGAGGTAATTCACCCCTCCACTTT
>TRBJ1-2|NA|NA|TRBV5-1
CASSLEGNYGYTF
TGCGCCAGCAGCTTGGAGGGCAACTATGGCTACACCTTC
>TRBJ1-2|NA|NA|TRBV28
CASSLREVYGYTF
TGTGCCAGCAGTTTAAGGGAAGTCTATGGCTACACCTTC
>TRBJ2-1|NA|NA|TRBV6-5
CASSYSELASYNEQFF
TGTGCCAGCAGTTACTCCGAACTAGCTTCCTACAATGAGCAGTTCTTC
>TRBJ2-5|NA|NA|TRBV21-1
CASTLTGTGEETQYF
TGTGCCAGCACCTTAACGGGGACAGGGGAAGAGACCCAGTACTTC
>TRBJ2-3|NA|TRBD2|TRBV28
CASSPEAGETDTQYF
TGTGCCAGCAGTCCCGAAGCGGGAGAGACAGATACGCAGTATTTT
>TRBJ1-1|NA|NA|TRBV11-2
CASSWGTEAFF
TGTGCCAGCAGCTGGGGCACTGAAGCTTTCTTT
>TRBJ2-1|NA|NA|TRBV19
CASSNMGRGDEQFF
TGTGCCAGTAGTAATATGGGGCGCGGGGATGAGCAGTTCTTC
>TRBJ1-1|NA|NA|TRBV28
CASKASYEGEAFF
TGTGCCAGCAAAGCCTCTTATGAAGGCGAAGCTTTCTTT
>TRBJ1-6|NA|TRBD1|TRBV5-1
CASSLGDRTNSPLHF
TGCGCCAGCAGCTTGGGGGACAGGACAAATTCACCCCTCCACTTT
>TRBJ2-1|NA|TRBD2|TRBV5-8
CASSLARTSGSYNEQFF
TGTGCCAGCAGCTTGGCCCGGACTAGCGGGTCCTACAATGAGCAGTTCTTC
>TRBJ1-3|NA|TRBD1|TRBV6-6
CASSRGTETGNTIYF
TGTGCCAGCAGTAGAGGGACAGAAACTGGAAACACCATATATTTT
>TRBJ1-2|NA|NA|TRBV5-6
CASSLVVRVDGYTF
TGTGCCAGCAGCTTGGTCGTCAGGGTGGATGGCTACACCTTC